Below, 26 T cell receptor beta chains from the same sample are listed, as sequenced in a study of T cell responses to AZD1222 COVID-19 vaccine. TCRdb's table, derived via immunoSEQ multiplex PCR, lists solely in-frame clones and lacks some. The repertoire has around 140,000 clones, more than 90% of them found once; the top ten carry 1.5% to 2%. This specimen was peripheral blood, taken on day 0 of AZD1222 vaccination. The receptors derive from an adult in good health.

The genes are TRBV25-1 and TRBJ1-2; weak D call: TRBD1 (5 bases). The CDR3 is made up of 14 amino acids. Germline V gives CDR1 MGHDK, CDR2 SYGVNS. V was clipped by 5 bases and J by 7 bases, with 17 bases between them. The CDR3 loop reads CASSWGRGGGGYTF. The CDR3 nucleotides read TGTGCCAGCAGTTGGGGGAGGGGAGGAGGTGGCTACACCTTC.

The chain links TRBV19 to TRBJ1-4; 9 bases align to TRBD1. CDR1 is LNHDA and CDR2 is SQIVND in the germline V gene (reference sequence). The junction had 1 base not matched to a gene; V was cut back by 1 base and J by 4 bases. This CDR3 contains 15 residues. The CDR3 DNA reads as TGTGCCAGTAGTATAGGGGACAGGGTTAATGAAAAACTGTTTTTT. Translating gives CASSIGDRVNEKLFF.

This rearrangement joins TRBV9 to TRBJ2-3; D not resolved. This CDR3 is built from 14 residues. Germline lookup yields CDR1 SGDLS and CDR2 YYNGEE. Deletions cut 0 bases from V and 0 bases from J, with 5 bases between. In DNA, the CDR3 is TGTGCCAGCAGCGTAGACTCCAGCACAGATACGCAGTATTTT. It specifies CASSVDSSTDTQYF.

This chain uses TRBV13 with TRBJ2-3; 13 bases match TRBD2. Germline V lookup: CDR1 PRHDT, CDR2 FYEKMQ (reference sequence). CDR3 length: 16 residues. V dropped 5 bases and J dropped 6; count of bases not matched to a gene: 8. For the CDR3, the DNA is TGTGCCAGCAGCGAAAGACTAGCGGGGGGTGCTGATACGCAGTATTTT. Translation: CASSERLAGGADTQYF.

J is TRBJ1-4 and V is TRBV15, with D perhaps TRBD1 (5 bases). V was cut by 3 bases and J by 0 bases, with 14 bases left in between. This CDR3 spans 17 amino acids. The germline gives CDR1 LNHNV, CDR2 YYDKDF (reference sequence). CDR3 DNA sequence: TGTGCCACCAGCAGTTGGCGGGACGGGCCAACTAATGAAAAACTGTTTTTT. It encodes CATSSWRDGPTNEKLFF.

This clone was found a few times. The chain is built from TRBV7-2 and TRBJ2-7; 8 positions agree with TRBD2. There are 17 residues in the CDR3. In germline, CDR1 is SGHTA, CDR2 FQGNSA. The trim removed 5 bases at V and 0 bases at J, leaving 12 bases unmatched. Written as DNA, the CDR3 is TGTGCCAGCAGCCCGTCCGGGACTAGTGGCCTCTCCTACGAGCAGTACTTC. It codes for CASSPSGTSGLSYEQYF.

The chain uses TRBV6-4 and TRBJ2-1, with D perhaps TRBD1 or TRBD2 (5 bases each). This CDR3 is built from 13 residues. V was shortened by 2 bases and J by 10 bases, with 12 bases between the two germline ends. Germline CDR1 reads MRHNA; CDR2 reads SNTAGT. The CDR3 DNA reads TGTGCCAGCAGTGACCTCACTAGGGGAGAGCAGTTCTTC. Its protein product is CASSDLTRGEQFF.

This chain joins TRBV6-5 and TRBJ2-7; 11 bases are shared with TRBD2. The CDR3 consists of 16 residues. Germline assignment: CDR1 MNHEY and CDR2 SVGAGI. V shed 2 bases, J shed 2 bases, and the junction held 5 bases outside the gene matches. The CDR3 bases are TGTGCCAGCAGTTACCGTACTAGCGGGAGCCCCTACGAGCAGTACTTC. Its protein product is CASSYRTSGSPYEQYF.

The chain combines TRBV4-3 with TRBJ1-4; D possibly corresponds to TRBD1 (5 bases). The CDR3 is made up of 15 amino acids. CDR1 and CDR2 (germline): LGHNA, YSLEER. V dropped 1 base and J dropped 10 bases, with 16 bases sitting between them. The DNA for the CDR3 is TGCGCCAGCAGCCAAGCCCCGGGACGGTCCGGAAAACTGTTTTTT. It is translated as CASSQAPGRSGKLFF.

The chain has TRBV12-3 or TRBV12-4 and TRBJ1-1; D not certain. Trimming left V 3 bases short and J 1 base short, with 6 bases between. This CDR3 is 13 amino acids long. The CDR3 DNA sequence: TGTGCCAGCAGTTTTCGTTGGAACACTGAAGCTTTCTTT. This gives the protein CASSFRWNTEAFF.

On this clone: Different DNA sequences within this sample yield the same CDR3. The chain couples TRBV12-3 or TRBV12-4 to TRBJ2-5; D not certain. CDR3 size: 11 residues. Between the trimmed V and J ends, which lost 3 bases and 5 bases, there was a span of 4 bases. Written as DNA, the CDR3 is TGTGCCAGCAGTTTCCTCGAGACCCAGTACTTC. This encodes CASSFLETQYF.

The gene calls are TRBV7-8 and TRBJ2-1, with 9 positions matching TRBD2. The junction had 6 bases not matched to a gene; V was cut back by 2 bases and J by 7 bases. This CDR3 has 15 residues. CDR1 is SGHVS and CDR2 is FQNEAQ in the germline V gene. The CDR3 nucleotides are TGTGCCAGCAGCTTATTGAGACTAGCGGCGAATGAGCAGTTCTTC. The encoded protein is CASSLLRLAANEQFF. The full variable domain, its missing parts supplied by reference TRBV7-8 and TRBJ2-1, is GAGVSQSPRYKVAKRGQDVALRCDPISGHVSLFWYQQALGQGPEFLTYFQNEAQLDKSGLPSDRFFAERPEGSVSTLKIQRTQQEDSAVYLCASSLLRLAANEQFFGPGTRLTVL.

The sample holds one count of this clone. The sample contains more than one DNA sequence encoding this CDR3. This sequence joins TRBV6-5 and TRBJ1-1; D uncertain. In germline, CDR1 is MNHEY, CDR2 SVGAGI. The CDR3 length is 14 residues. V lost 0 bases, J lost 0 bases, and 5 bases lay in between. CDR3 loop: CASSYSRVNTEAFF. The CDR3 bases are TGTGCCAGCAGTTACTCGAGAGTGAACACTGAAGCTTTCTTT.

This clone came up once. This chain uses TRBV28 with TRBJ1-6, with a tentative D call TRBD1 (5 bases). Trimming took off 3 bases at V and 7 bases at J, with 13 bases between the two ends. The CDR3 runs to 15 residues. CDR1 is MDHEN, CDR2 SYDVKM, per germline. Here the CDR3 reads CASSLGGAENSPLHF. The CDR3 DNA sequence: TGTGCCAGCAGTTTGGGAGGGGCCGAGAATTCACCCCTCCACTTT.

The chain carries TRBV2 and TRBJ1-6, with D hard to call. The CDR3 has 16 amino acids. Germline CDR1 and CDR2: SNHLY and FYNNEI. The V and J ends lost 7 bases and 0 bases respectively, with 13 bases between them. CDR3 in amino acids: CASTHTLSSYNSPLHF. DNA for the CDR3: TGTGCCAGCACCCACACCTTGAGCTCCTATAATTCACCCCTCCACTTT.

The chain recombines TRBV6-5 with TRBJ1-1; D is unclear. The CDR3 length is 11 residues. The V gene lost 5 bases and the J gene lost 1 base, with 2 bases spanning the gap. Germline V gene sequence: CDR1 MNHEY, CDR2 SVGAGI. The CDR3: CASSRNTEAFF. CDR3 coding DNA: TGTGCCAGCAGTCGGAACACTGAAGCTTTCTTT.

The CDR3 reads CACDRGLVGNTIYF. CDR3 coding DNA: TGTGCCTGTGACAGGGGACTGGTCGGAAACACCATATATTTT. This chain uses TRBV30 with TRBJ1-3, with 8 bases fitting TRBD1. V was clipped by 6 bases and J by 4 bases; unmatched bases: 8. The CDR3 spans 14 residues. Per germline, CDR1 GTSNPN and CDR2 SVGIG (reference sequence).

The chain uses TRBV5-5 and TRBJ1-1, with unresolved D. This CDR3 is built from 12 residues. Trimming removed 5 bases from V and 8 bases from J, with 13 bases in between. Germline values: CDR1 SGHKS, CDR2 YYEKEE (reference sequence). CDR3: CASRGRTQEAFF. The CDR3 bases are TGTGCCAGCAGAGGCCGAACGCAAGAAGCTTTCTTT.

The chain carries TRBV7-6 and TRBJ1-1; the D is unclear. Trimming took 4 bases from V and 6 from J, leaving 9 bases between them. The CDR3 has 12 residues. Germline V gene lookup returns CDR1 SGHVS and CDR2 FNYEAQ. CDR3 DNA sequence: TGTGCCAGCAGCTCGGGTTTGCCTGAAGCTTTCTTT. This sequence encodes CASSSGLPEAFF.

Turning to this clone: A junction boundary mismatches the germline segment, possibly from a read error. CDR3 sequence (DNA): TGTGCCAGCAGGGGCGCACTGAATACTGAAGCTTTCTTT. Translating it yields CASRGALNTEAFF. The genes are TRBV28 and TRBJ1-1; the D is unclear. The CDR3 spans 13 residues. Germline CDR1 MDHEN, CDR2 SYDVKM.

CDR3: CASSASPGTSGTDTQYF. Here the CDR3 DNA reads TGTGCCAGCAGCGCATCCCCCGGGACTAGCGGGACAGATACGCAGTATTTT. This chain links TRBV6-4 with TRBJ2-3; 12 bases are shared with TRBD2. V lost 6 bases and J lost 3; bases outside the gene matches: 10. The length of the CDR3 is 17 residues. Germline CDR1 and CDR2: MRHNA and SNTAGT.

The chain couples TRBV28 to TRBJ2-7; a weak D match, TRBD1 (5 bases). This CDR3 has 14 amino acids. Trimming removed 6 bases from V and 5 bases from J, with 17 bases in between. Germline CDR1 MDHEN, CDR2 SYDVKM. For the CDR3, the DNA is TGTGCCAGCAGCCCGGGTCAGGGCCTGCACGAGCAGTACTTC. It yields the protein CASSPGQGLHEQYF. The full variable domain, rest sourced from reference TRBV28 and TRBJ2-7, is DVKVTQSSRYLVKRTGEKVFLECVQDMDHENMFWYRQDPGLGLRLIYFSYDVKMKEKGDIPEGYSVSREKKERFSLILESASTNQTSMYLCASSPGQGLHEQYFGPGTRLTVT.

The chain joins TRBV10-3 to TRBJ1-3, with D possibly matching TRBD1 (5 bases). Germline loops: CDR1 ENHRY, CDR2 SYGVKD. V lost 4 bases and J lost 0, with 13 bases in between. The CDR3 length is 16 residues. The chain's CDR3 is CAISAGRPNSGNTIYF. The CDR3 DNA reads TGTGCCATCAGTGCAGGGCGCCCCAACTCTGGAAACACCATATATTTT.

This chain connects TRBV28 to TRBJ1-2, with D possibly matching TRBD1 (6 bases). The length of the CDR3 is 12 residues. CDR1 MDHEN and CDR2 SYDVKM come from the germline V gene. Trimming pared 11 bases from V and 1 base from J, leaving 11 bases between. The CDR3 protein is CALRGDNYGYTF. In DNA form, the CDR3 reads TGTGCCCTCAGGGGCGATAACTATGGCTACACCTTC.

The chain has TRBV6-2 or TRBV6-3 and TRBJ2-2; TRBD2 matches at 8 bases. The V segment lost 7 bases and the J segment 4 bases; nucleotides outside the gene matches: 5. The CDR3 is 14 amino acids. Germline V gene lookup returns CDR1 MNHEY and CDR2 SVGEGT. The CDR3 protein is CASTPLAGTGELFF. The CDR3 coding sequence is TGTGCCAGCACCCCCCTAGCGGGCACCGGGGAGCTGTTTTTT.

The V call is TRBV27, the J call TRBJ1-4; 7 nucleotides match TRBD1. The germline V gene encodes CDR1 MNHEY and CDR2 SMNVEV (reference sequence). Trimming removed 5 bases from V and 0 bases from J; junction bases left unmatched: 0. The CDR3 contains 14 residues. The CDR3 bases are TGTGCCAGCAGTACAGGGGCAACTAATGAAAAACTGTTTTTT. Its protein product is CASSTGATNEKLFF. Filled out from reference TRBV27 and TRBJ1-4, the complete variable domain reads EAQVTQNPRYLITVTGKKLTVTCSQNMNHEYMSWYRQDPGLGLRQIYYSMNVEVTDKGDVPEGYKVSRKEKRNFPLILESPSPNQTSLYFCASSTGATNEKLFFGSGTQLSVL.